This T cell receptor (beta chain) was observed in a study of blood T cell repertoires in COVID-19 (dated by TCRdb to the early 2020s). About the study as a whole: The collaborator samples originated in the United States, Italy and Spain and spanned the acute and convalescent phases of COVID-19. The prospective study material was composed of cDNA or gDNA derived from T cells, B-cell-depleted T cells, or PBMCs. The samples were drawn from two sources: the first 160 participants of the ongoing ImmuneRACE study, and 1,200 or so subjects contributed by 6 global collaborators. The repertoires were made available in a free public database intended to serve as a resource for research on the immune response to SARS-CoV-2. The sample metadata nearly always contained a de-identified subject ID, COVID-19 status, age in years and sex. HLA class I and class II types, where available, came from metadata supplied by the sample provider rather than from assay-based typing. Subjects who had been exposed to COVID-19, were actively infected with it, or had recovered from it provided the deeply sampled blood TCRbeta repertoires that made up the dataset. The research as a whole found: The amount of clinical and demographic metadata varied by source and participant and was provided uncurated.

This clone came up a few times. This receptor's antigen is unknown. No much larger clone is present one base from it, and per-base qualities are unavailable. Reading from cysteine to phenylalanine, the CDR3 counts 12 amino acids. The sequence is cut down to CDR3 DNA, 36 bases in frame from base 1. The germline V gene gives CDR1 as SNHLY and CDR2 as FYNNEI. V drops 5 bases and J drops 3 bases, leaving 8 bases in between. The collaborating institutions used their own protocols to collect whole blood in K2EDTA tubes. For TCRbeta analysis, collaborator samples were shipped as frozen whole blood, as isolated PBMCs, or as DNA extracted from either sample type. The immunoSEQ Assay, a bias-controlled multiplex PCR, was used to amplify TCRbeta CDR3 regions from genomic DNA. As for how the authors treated the data: The number of nucleated cells in each sample was estimated from the amplification of reference gene primers within the assay. To quantify the absolute abundance of each unique TCRbeta CDR3 rearrangement, sequence reads were collapsed and filtered. For each sample, productive Simpson clonality was calculated as the square root of Simpson's diversity index over productive rearrangements. TCRdb limited this immuneACCESS table to in-frame rearrangements with V and J called. A share of clones is missing; checked studies link under half to unresolved V genes, and the rest is unexplained. The D gene and trimming were derived from the DNA, and the V and J assignments and clone size from that table. The sample table lists 240,000 or so clones, approximately 82% of them with a count of one. Under 2% of the sample is in the top ten clones.

The sequence is built from TRBV2 and TRBJ2-7, with no confident D gene call. This TCR came from a woman aged 80 or over with acute or convalescent COVID-19. The specimen was peripheral blood. The DNA sequence reads TGTGCCAGCAGTATAACAGACTACGAGCAGTACTTC. The resulting protein is CASSITDYEQYF.